This entry features one TCR beta chain sequence. Its binding antigen is unknown. Per-nucleotide qualities are absent, and no much larger clonotype sits a single base away. The data derive from a study of shared clonotypes between healthy human individuals (dated by TCRdb to about 2020). Study-wide context: The cohort comprised two women and a few men aged 18 to 49 years. For each donor, CD4 naive and CD4 memory were each run on three plates, CD8 naive on two plates, and CD8 memory on one plate. To estimate repertoire size and how much clonotype sharing occurs between individuals, the study deeply sequenced the blood TCR repertoires of several healthy adults. To increase sequencing depth and limit assay-specific biases, different laboratories used diverse techniques to prepare libraries and sequence TCR repertoires. Each donor's leukapheresis produced roughly between roughly 0.85 and 9.5 billion PBMCs. Points the paper makes about the study in general: Pairwise subsampling indicated that sequencing depth was expected to affect the degree of clonotype sharing among donors. Estimated clonotype richness was generally larger for naive than for memory subsets. Because the study included only a small number of donors, the genetic and exposure-history diversity represented was limited. Sampling was restricted to blood, and TCR repertoires in tissues likely differ from the TCR repertoires found in blood. Higher generation probabilities were observed for clonotypes shared by all four sorted-subset donors than for non-shared clonotypes. Rarefaction of sorted-subset datasets indicated incomplete sequencing despite the large sequencing depth. Across a few donors, 4.5% to 6.5% of naive CD4, roughly 3.8% of naive CD8, about 2.3% of memory CD4, and about 0.4% of memory CD8 clonotypes were shared.

Donors were healthy HIV-negative adults with no recently reported acute infections or vaccinations. All donors were Caucasian adults living in Nashville, Tennessee, USA. CD8 memory samples consisted of magnetically selected CD45RO+ cells combined with CCR7-negative CD45RA+ effector memory (TemRA) cells. Blood was obtained by leukapheresis, after which PBMCs were separated by Ficoll-Histopaque density gradient centrifugation and cryopreserved in liquid nitrogen vapor phase. Purity and quantity of every magnetically sorted T cell population were checked by analytical flow cytometry. Each sorted fraction had its genomic DNA isolated and then quantified by UV absorbance on a Nanodrop 2000c. Using the deep immunoSEQ assay, multiplex PCR amplified TCR CDR3 regions from genomic DNA. Genomic DNA extracted from each cell subset was distributed evenly over all wells of several immunoSEQ 96-well plates, and each plate served as one replicate. For sorted subsets, roughly 200 ng of genomic DNA, equivalent to roughly 33,000 T cell genomes, went into each replicate PCR. Purified libraries were quantified with a Qubit 3.0 fluorometer, sized on a Bioanalyzer 2100, and re-quantified with the KAPA Library Quantification kit. Each immunoSEQ 96-well plate was sequenced on its own single-read 150-cycle Illumina NextSeq 550 flow cell. From the authors' description of their analysis: The immunoSEQ output contained only junctional sequences without quality scores, so filtering could not match that applied to full-length reads. Sequences were annotated with PyIR, a Python wrapper for IgBLAST v1.9, and V/J genes and CDR3 were assigned using IMGT germline references. Reads with weak V/J assignments (E-value above 1e-6), missing CDR3, stop codons, out-of-frame junctions, or ambiguous translated residues were removed. V3J clonotypes were defined as sequences sharing the same inferred V gene, J gene, and CDR3 amino acid sequence. To compute the percentage overlap between repertoires, the number of shared unique clonotypes was divided by the size of the smaller repertoire. Repertoire richness was assessed with RTK rarefaction, the Chao1 estimator, and Recon v2.1 estimates of unobserved clonotypes. For all TCRbeta clonotypes obtained by the gDNA method from a handful of donors, generation probabilities were computed with OLGA. The table comes from immuneACCESS by way of TCRdb, which keeps in-frame sequences with V and J called. Part of the clones is missing from these tables; in studies checked, under half for an unresolved V gene and the rest for unknown reasons. V, J and clone size were drawn from that table, and D and trimming were deduced from the DNA. The sample table holds about 380,000 clones, of which 90% to 98% were seen once. The top ten constitute more than 0.3% of the sample.

The source material was memory CD8+ T cells sorted from blood. What this sample's cell subset or site label stands for: CD45RO+ cells pooled with CCR7-negative TemRA cells. The sequence was collected from a man aged 25-40 years in good health.

The DNA sequence reads TGTGCCAGCAGTTTAACGGACCTGGGGCAGCCCCAGCATTTT. Its protein product is CASSLTDLGQPQHF. The sequence is built from TRBV28 and TRBJ1-5; no D segment can be confidently identified. Looking up the germline V gene yields CDR1 MDHEN and CDR2 SYDVKM. V gives up 2 bases and J gives up 7 bases, and the segment between their germline ends measures 12 bases. The CDR3 runs 14 amino acids, cysteine and phenylalanine included. Of the read, only the CDR3 DNA is kept; its 42 bases are in frame from base 1.